This passage covers 5 T cell receptor beta chains from one sample sequenced in a study of shared clonotypes between healthy human individuals. Naive CD8 cells, CD45RO-negative and positively selected for CCR7, excluded terminally differentiated effector memory CD45RA+ cells. Repertoires were generated with immunoSEQ multiplex PCR, while TCRdb's copy carries only in-frame clones and drops some. There are approximately 590,000 clones in the sample; nearly 97% occur only once, and approximately 0.1% lies in the top ten. Sequenced input: naive CD8+ T cells sorted from blood. The source of these receptors is a woman in her twenties or thirties in good health.

This clone was recorded once. The chain is built from TRBV7-9 and TRBJ2-1, with 9 bases aligning to TRBD1. The CDR3 runs to 16 residues. The ends lost 5 bases at V and 7 bases at J; junction bases unmatched: 12. Germline V gene data show CDR1 as SEHNR and CDR2 as FQNEAQ (reference sequence). This chain's CDR3 is CASSPPTGGSSNEQFF. The CDR3 DNA follows: TGTGCCAGCAGCCCCCCGACAGGGGGGTCGAGTAATGAGCAGTTCTTC.

This sequence joins TRBV5-1 and TRBJ1-2; no firm D call. This CDR3 is 15 amino acids long. The V gene lost 0 bases and the J gene lost 4 bases, with 13 bases spanning the gap. Germline CDR1 SGHRS, CDR2 YFSETQ. DNA for the CDR3: TGCGCCAGCAGCTTGGAAAGTGGCTTTACCTATGGCTACACCTTC. Translation gives CASSLESGFTYGYTF.

The chain employs TRBV27 and TRBJ1-5; D unresolved. Germline V gene lookup returns CDR1 MNHEY and CDR2 SMNVEV (reference sequence). V lost 0 bases, J lost 0 bases, and 12 bases lay in between. The CDR3 spans 17 residues. CDR3 nucleotides: TGTGCCAGCAGTTTATCGTTGTCAGAGAGTAGCAATCAGCCCCAGCATTTT. Translated: CASSLSLSESSNQPQHF.

The genes are TRBV9 and TRBJ2-7, with 7 bases matching TRBD1. Trimming removed 2 bases from V and 2 bases from J; junction bases left unmatched: 7. Germline loops: CDR1 SGDLS, CDR2 YYNGEE. The CDR3 spans 15 residues. The CDR3 bases are TGTGCCAGCAGCGTCGGGACAGCCGACACCTACGAGCAGTACTTC. Protein product: CASSVGTADTYEQYF.

The chain employs TRBV6-6 and TRBJ2-7; D is perhaps TRBD1 (6 bases). The CDR3 is 14 residues long. From germline, CDR1 is MNHNY and CDR2 SVGAGI (reference sequence). Trimming removed 3 bases from V and 4 bases from J, with 13 bases in between. CDR3 in DNA: TGTGCCAGCAGTTATGGCGGACAGATGTACGAGCAGTACTTC. Protein sequence: CASSYGGQMYEQYF.